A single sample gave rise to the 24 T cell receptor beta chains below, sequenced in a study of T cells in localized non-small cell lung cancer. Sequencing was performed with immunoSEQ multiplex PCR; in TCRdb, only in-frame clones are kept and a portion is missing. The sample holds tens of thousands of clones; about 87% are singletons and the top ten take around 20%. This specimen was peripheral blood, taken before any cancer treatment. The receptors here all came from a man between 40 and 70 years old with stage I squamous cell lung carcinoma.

Written as DNA, the CDR3 is TGTGCCAGCAGCCTTACCCCTGGGGAGGCTTTCACTGAAGCTTTCTTT. This gives the protein CASSLTPGEAFTEAFF. The chain has TRBV5-4 and TRBJ1-1; no clear D gene. The CDR3 loop spans 16 amino acids. The V gene lost 4 bases and the J gene lost 4 bases, with 20 bases spanning the gap. The germline V gene encodes CDR1 SGHNT and CDR2 YYREEE (reference sequence).

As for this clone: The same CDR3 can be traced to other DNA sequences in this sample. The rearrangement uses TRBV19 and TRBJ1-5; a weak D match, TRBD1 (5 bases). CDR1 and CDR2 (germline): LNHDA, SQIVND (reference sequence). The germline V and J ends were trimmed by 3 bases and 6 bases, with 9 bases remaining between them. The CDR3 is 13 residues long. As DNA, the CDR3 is TGTGCCAGTAGTATCGGGGGGATTCAGCCCCAGCATTTT. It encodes CASSIGGIQPQHF.

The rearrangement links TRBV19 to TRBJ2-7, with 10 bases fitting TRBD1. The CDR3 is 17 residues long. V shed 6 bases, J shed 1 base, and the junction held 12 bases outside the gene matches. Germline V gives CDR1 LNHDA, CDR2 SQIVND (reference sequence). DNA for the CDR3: TGTGCCAGTAGGAATTTCCCCGGGACAGGGGATTCCTACGAGCAGTACTTC. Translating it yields CASRNFPGTGDSYEQYF.

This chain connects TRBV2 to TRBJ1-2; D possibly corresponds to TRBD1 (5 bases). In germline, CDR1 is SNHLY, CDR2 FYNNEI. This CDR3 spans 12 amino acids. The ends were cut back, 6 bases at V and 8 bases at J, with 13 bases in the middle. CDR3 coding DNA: TGTGCCAGCAGGGGGGGACGTAGGGGCTACACCTTC. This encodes CASRGGRRGYTF.

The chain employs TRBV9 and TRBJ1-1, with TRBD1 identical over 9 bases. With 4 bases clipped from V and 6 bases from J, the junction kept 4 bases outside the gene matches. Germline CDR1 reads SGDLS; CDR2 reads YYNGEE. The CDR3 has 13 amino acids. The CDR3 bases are TGTGCCAGCAGCCGACAGGGGGGTGCTGAAGCTTTCTTT. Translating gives CASSRQGGAEAFF.

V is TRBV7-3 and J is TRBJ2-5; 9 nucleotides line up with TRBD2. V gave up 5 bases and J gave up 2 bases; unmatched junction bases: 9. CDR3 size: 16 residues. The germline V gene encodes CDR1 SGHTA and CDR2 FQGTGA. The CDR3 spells CASSLAGLAGQETQYF. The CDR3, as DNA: TGTGCCAGCAGCCTGGCGGGGCTAGCGGGACAAGAGACCCAGTACTTC.

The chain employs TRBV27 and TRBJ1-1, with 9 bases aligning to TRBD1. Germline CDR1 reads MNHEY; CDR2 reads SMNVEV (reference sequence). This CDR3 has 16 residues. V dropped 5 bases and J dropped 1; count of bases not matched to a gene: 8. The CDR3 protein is CASSPDRGLKNTEAFF. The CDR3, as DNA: TGTGCCAGCAGTCCGGACAGGGGATTGAAGAACACTGAAGCTTTCTTT.

The chain's CDR3 is CAISEYRLAGVHEQFF. In nucleotides, the CDR3 is TGTGCCATCAGTGAGTATCGACTAGCGGGAGTCCATGAGCAGTTCTTC. The chain couples TRBV10-3 to TRBJ2-1; 12 bases fit TRBD2. V was clipped by 1 base and J by 8 bases; unmatched bases: 6. This CDR3 spans 16 amino acids. Germline values: CDR1 ENHRY, CDR2 SYGVKD.

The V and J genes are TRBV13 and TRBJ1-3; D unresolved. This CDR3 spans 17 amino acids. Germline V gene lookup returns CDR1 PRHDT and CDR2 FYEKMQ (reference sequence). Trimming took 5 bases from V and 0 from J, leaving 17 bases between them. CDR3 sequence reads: CASSPRTRPSSGNTIYF. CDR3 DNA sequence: TGTGCCAGCAGCCCACGGACCCGACCTAGCTCTGGAAACACCATATATTTT.

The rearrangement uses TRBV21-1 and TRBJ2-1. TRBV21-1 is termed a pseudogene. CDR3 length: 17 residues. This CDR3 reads CASTGPVRRPFGNEQFF. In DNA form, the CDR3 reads TGTGCCAGCACGGGGCCCGTCAGACGTCCCTTCGGGAATGAGCAGTTCTTC.

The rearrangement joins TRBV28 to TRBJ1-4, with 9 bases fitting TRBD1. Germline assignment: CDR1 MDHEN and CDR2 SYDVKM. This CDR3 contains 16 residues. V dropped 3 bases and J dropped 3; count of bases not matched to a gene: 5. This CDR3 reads CASSFQTGGANEKLFF. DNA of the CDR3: TGTGCCAGCAGTTTTCAAACAGGGGGCGCTAATGAAAAACTGTTTTTT. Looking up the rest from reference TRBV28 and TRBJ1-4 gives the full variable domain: DVKVTQSSRYLVKRTGEKVFLECVQDMDHENMFWYRQDPGLGLRLIYFSYDVKMKEKGDIPEGYSVSREKKERFSLILESASTNQTSMYLCASSFQTGGANEKLFFGSGTQLSVL.

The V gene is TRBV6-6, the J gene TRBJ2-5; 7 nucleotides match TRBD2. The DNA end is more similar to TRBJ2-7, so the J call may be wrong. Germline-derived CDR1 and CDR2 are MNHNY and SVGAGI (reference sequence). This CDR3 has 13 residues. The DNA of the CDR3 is TGTGCCAGCGGCACTAGCGAATACTACGAGCAGTACTTC. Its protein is CASGTSEYYEQYF.

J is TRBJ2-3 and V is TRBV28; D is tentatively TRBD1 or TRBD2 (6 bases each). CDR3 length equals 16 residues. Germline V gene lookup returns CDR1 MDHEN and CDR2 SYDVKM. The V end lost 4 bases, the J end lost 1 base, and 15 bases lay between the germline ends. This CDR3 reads CASSSLGGGGTDTQYF. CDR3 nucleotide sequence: TGTGCCAGCAGTTCTCTCGGGGGCGGGGGCACAGATACGCAGTATTTT.

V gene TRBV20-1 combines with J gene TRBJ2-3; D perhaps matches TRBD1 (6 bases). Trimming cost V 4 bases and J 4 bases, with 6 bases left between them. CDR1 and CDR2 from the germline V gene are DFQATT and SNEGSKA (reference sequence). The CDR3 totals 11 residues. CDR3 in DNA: TGCAGTGCTACAGGGGCAGATACGCAGTATTTT. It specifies CSATGADTQYF.

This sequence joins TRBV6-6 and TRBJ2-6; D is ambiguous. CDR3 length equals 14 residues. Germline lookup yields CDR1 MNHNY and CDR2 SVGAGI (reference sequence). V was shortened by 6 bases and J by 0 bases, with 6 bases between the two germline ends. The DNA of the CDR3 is TGTGCCAGCAGGCGCAACTCTGGGGCCAACGTCCTGACTTTC. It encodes CASRRNSGANVLTF.

The CDR3 here is CASSVGGGPHTNTEAFF. The DNA for the CDR3 is TGTGCCAGCAGCGTAGGGGGAGGGCCCCACACGAACACTGAAGCTTTCTTT. The genes are TRBV9 and TRBJ1-1, with D unclear. The germline V and J ends were trimmed by 0 bases and 1 base, with 16 bases remaining between them. The length of the CDR3 is 17 residues. The germline V gene has CDR1 SGDLS and CDR2 YYNGEE.

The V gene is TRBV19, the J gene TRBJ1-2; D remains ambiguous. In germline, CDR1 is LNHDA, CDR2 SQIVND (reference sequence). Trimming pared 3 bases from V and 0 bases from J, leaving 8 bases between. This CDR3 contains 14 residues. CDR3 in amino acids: CASSIRDANYGYTF. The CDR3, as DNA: TGTGCCAGTAGTATCCGAGATGCTAACTATGGCTACACCTTC. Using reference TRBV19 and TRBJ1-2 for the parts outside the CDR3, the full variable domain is DGGITQSPKYLFRKEGQNVTLSCEQNLNHDAMYWYRQDPGQGLRLIYYSQIVNDFQKGDIAEGYSVSREKKESFPLTVTSAQKNPTAFYLCASSIRDANYGYTFGSGTRLTVV.

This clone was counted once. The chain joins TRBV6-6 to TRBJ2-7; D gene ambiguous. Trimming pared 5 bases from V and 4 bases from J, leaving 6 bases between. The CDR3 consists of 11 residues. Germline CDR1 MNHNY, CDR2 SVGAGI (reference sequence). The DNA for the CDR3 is TGTGCCAGCAGTAGTTTTTACGAGCAGTACTTC. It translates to CASSSFYEQYF.

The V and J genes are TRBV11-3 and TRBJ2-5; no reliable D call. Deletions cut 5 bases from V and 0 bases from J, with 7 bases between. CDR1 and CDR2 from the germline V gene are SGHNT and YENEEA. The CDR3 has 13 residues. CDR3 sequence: CASSAQYQETQYF. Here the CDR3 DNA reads TGTGCCAGCAGCGCCCAGTACCAAGAGACCCAGTACTTC.

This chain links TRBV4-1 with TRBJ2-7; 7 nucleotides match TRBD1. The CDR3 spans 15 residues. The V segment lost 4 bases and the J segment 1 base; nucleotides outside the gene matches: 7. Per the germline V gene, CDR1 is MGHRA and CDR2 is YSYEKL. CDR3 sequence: CASSRGTALSYEQYF. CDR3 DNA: TGCGCCAGCAGCCGGGGGACAGCTCTGTCCTACGAGCAGTACTTC.

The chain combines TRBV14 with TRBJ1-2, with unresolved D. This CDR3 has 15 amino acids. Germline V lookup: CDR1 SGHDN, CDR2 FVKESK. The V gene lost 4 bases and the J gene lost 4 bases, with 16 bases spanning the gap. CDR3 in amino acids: CASSPSLGRAYGYTF. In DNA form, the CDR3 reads TGTGCCAGCAGCCCCTCACTGGGTCGGGCCTATGGCTACACCTTC.

The CDR3 protein is CASSLLRNQPQHF. In DNA form, the CDR3 reads TGTGCCAGCAGTTTGTTAAGGAATCAGCCCCAGCATTTT. The chain links TRBV28 to TRBJ1-5; D gene unclear. The CDR3 extends over 13 amino acids. V was pared by 3 bases and J by 4 bases, with 7 bases between. CDR1 and CDR2 (germline): MDHEN, SYDVKM. The whole variable domain, remainder taken from reference TRBV28 and TRBJ1-5, is DVKVTQSSRYLVKRTGEKVFLECVQDMDHENMFWYRQDPGLGLRLIYFSYDVKMKEKGDIPEGYSVSREKKERFSLILESASTNQTSMYLCASSLLRNQPQHFGDGTRLSIL.

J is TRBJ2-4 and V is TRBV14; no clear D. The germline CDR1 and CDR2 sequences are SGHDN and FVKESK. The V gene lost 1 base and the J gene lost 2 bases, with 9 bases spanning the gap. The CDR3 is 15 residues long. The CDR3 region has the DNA TGTGCCAGCAGCCAAGGTTGGGTATCCAAAAACATTCAGTACTTC. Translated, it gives CASSQGWVSKNIQYF.

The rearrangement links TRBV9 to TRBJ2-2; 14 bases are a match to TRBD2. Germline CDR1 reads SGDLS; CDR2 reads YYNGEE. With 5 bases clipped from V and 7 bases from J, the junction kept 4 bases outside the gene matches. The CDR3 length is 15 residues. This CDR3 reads CASRFGLAGGGELFF. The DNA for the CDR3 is TGTGCCAGCAGATTTGGACTAGCGGGAGGCGGGGAGCTGTTTTTT.